The 4 T cell receptor beta chains below all came from one sample that was sequenced in a study of T cells after yellow fever vaccination. MiXCR, applied by TCRdb to the 5' RACE reads, yields one record per CDR3 protein. The table includes about 240,000 distinct CDR3 sequences, 6.9% detected once. The sequenced sample was CD4+ T cells sorted from PBMCs, obtained 15 days after the yellow fever booster vaccination. All receptors come from a man younger than 40 who received the YFV17D yellow fever vaccine.

This clonotype was recorded at least ten times. The V gene is TRBV11-2, the J gene TRBJ2-5, with TRBD1 as a possible D gene (5 bases). CDR3 length equals 13 residues. The germline V gene has CDR1 SGHAT and CDR2 FQNNGV. V was cut by 5 bases and J by 2 bases, with 9 bases left in between. This CDR3 reads CASSHDRQETQYF. CDR3 DNA sequence: TGTGCCAGCAGCCATGACAGACAAGAGACCCAGTACTTC.

V and J are TRBV5-1 and TRBJ1-5, with a tentative D call TRBD1 (6 bases). CDR3 length: 15 amino acids. Trimming took off 1 base at V and 5 bases at J, with 13 bases between the two ends. CDR1 is SGHRS, CDR2 YFSETQ, per germline. CDR3 residues: CASSLYGGSYQPQHF. CDR3 in DNA: TGCGCCAGCAGCTTGTACGGGGGCTCGTATCAGCCCCAGCATTTT.

This clonotype was counted many times. The chain's CDR3 is CASSHLGTPNTQYF. As DNA, the CDR3 is TGTGCCAGCAGCCATCTTGGGACTCCTAATACGCAGTATTTT. V gene TRBV3-1 combines with J gene TRBJ2-3, with D maybe TRBD2 (6 bases). This CDR3 contains 14 residues. CDR1 is LGHDT and CDR2 is YNNKEL in the germline V gene (reference sequence). V was shortened by 3 bases and J by 7 bases, with 14 bases between the two germline ends.

A few counts support this clonotype. The chain combines TRBV23-1 with TRBJ2-7, with D perhaps given as TRBD1 or TRBD2 (5 bases each). TRBV23-1 has ORF status, its function being uncertain. This CDR3 region has 18 residues. V was cut by 0 bases and J by 4 bases, with 22 bases left in between. The CDR3 DNA follows: TGCGCCAGCAGTCAATCTAAGGGAGCCCACGAGGGGAGTTACGAGCAGTACTTC. This codes for CASSQSKGAHEGSYEQYF.